The TCR beta chain described here comes from a study of CD8+ T cells in alopecia areata. cDNA reverse transcribed from extracted RNA served as the sequencing template. Assay: immunoSEQ multiplex PCR; the TCRdb copy retains only in-frame clones and omits some. The repertoire holds roughly 150,000 clones, about three fifths seen once, with about 4.3% in the top ten. Sequenced sample: CD4+ T cells sorted from blood. This TCR derives from a human donor in good health.

CDR3 in amino acids: CSVAPLKGDRRTDTQYF. In nucleotides, the CDR3 is TGCAGCGTTGCTCCATTGAAAGGGGACAGGAGGACAGATACGCAGTATTTT. V usage is TRBV29-1 and J usage is TRBJ2-3; 8 nucleotides match TRBD1. Germline CDR1 is SQVTM and CDR2 is ANQGSEA. The CDR3 consists of 17 residues. J lost 3 bases, V lost 4 bases, and 15 bases had no gene match.